This T cell receptor beta chain emerged from a study of STAT5B mutations in CD4+ large granular lymphocyte leukemia. About the research overall: The CDR3 'QG' motif was associated with a particular HLA allele among healthy donors.

Here immunoSEQ multiplex PCR was the method, and the copy in TCRdb shows in-frame clones only, minus some. The sample consists of about 34,000 clones, about 74% of them appearing once. Healthy controls were blood donor buffy coats. Study outcomes and limitations: TRBV06-family usage was enriched in top patient clones (8/27) versus controls (2/35). Main leukemic clonotypes were patient-specific, but about 25% appeared at low frequency elsewhere.

The V end was cut by 2 bases, the J end by 1 base, with 6 bases between. The germline gives CDR1 LNHNV, CDR2 YYDKDF (reference sequence). This CDR3 is 14 amino acids long. Remarks on this clone: Its antigen is not identified.

The receptor was derived from a human donor in good health. Sequencing was done on a sample of CD4+ T cells from blood buffy coats. The chain uses TRBV15 and TRBJ1-3; D remains unclear. As DNA, the CDR3 is TGTGCCACCAGCAGACTAGGATCTGGAAACACCATATATTTT. Its protein is CATSRLGSGNTIYF.